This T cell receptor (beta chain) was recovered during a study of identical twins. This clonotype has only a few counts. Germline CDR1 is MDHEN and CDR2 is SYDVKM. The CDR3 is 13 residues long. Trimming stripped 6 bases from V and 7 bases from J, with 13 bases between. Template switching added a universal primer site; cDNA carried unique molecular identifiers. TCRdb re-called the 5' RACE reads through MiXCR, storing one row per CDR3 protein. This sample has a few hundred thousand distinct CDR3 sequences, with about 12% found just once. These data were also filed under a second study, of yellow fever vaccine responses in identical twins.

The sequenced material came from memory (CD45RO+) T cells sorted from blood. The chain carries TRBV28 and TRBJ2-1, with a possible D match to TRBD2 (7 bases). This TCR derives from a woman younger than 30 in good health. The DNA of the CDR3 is TGTGCCAGCAGGCCCAGCGGGACAAATGAGCAGTTCTTC. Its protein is CASRPSGTNEQFF.